This T cell receptor beta chain was retrieved from a study of early T cells in non-severe SARS-CoV-2 infection. Molecules of cDNA were individually given unique molecular identifiers that were attached to them. TCRdb re-called the 5' RACE reads with MiXCR, one entry per CDR3 protein. The table has more than 20,000 distinct CDR3 sequences, more than 4% seen once. The sample holds a few counts of this clonotype. The TCR was taken from an adult who was a healthcare worker with PCR-confirmed SARS-CoV-2 infection or an uninfected control (not recorded which). The sample was whole blood.

The CDR3 nucleotides read TGTGCCAGCAGTAAACAGTTAGCCAAAAACATTCAGTACTTC. Translated, it gives CASSKQLAKNIQYF. V is TRBV6-1 and J is TRBJ2-4, with D uncertain. Germline CDR1 reads MNHNS; CDR2 reads SASEGT. Trimming shortened V by 5 bases and J by 0 bases, and 8 bases separated the two germline ends. The CDR3 sequence is 14 residues long.